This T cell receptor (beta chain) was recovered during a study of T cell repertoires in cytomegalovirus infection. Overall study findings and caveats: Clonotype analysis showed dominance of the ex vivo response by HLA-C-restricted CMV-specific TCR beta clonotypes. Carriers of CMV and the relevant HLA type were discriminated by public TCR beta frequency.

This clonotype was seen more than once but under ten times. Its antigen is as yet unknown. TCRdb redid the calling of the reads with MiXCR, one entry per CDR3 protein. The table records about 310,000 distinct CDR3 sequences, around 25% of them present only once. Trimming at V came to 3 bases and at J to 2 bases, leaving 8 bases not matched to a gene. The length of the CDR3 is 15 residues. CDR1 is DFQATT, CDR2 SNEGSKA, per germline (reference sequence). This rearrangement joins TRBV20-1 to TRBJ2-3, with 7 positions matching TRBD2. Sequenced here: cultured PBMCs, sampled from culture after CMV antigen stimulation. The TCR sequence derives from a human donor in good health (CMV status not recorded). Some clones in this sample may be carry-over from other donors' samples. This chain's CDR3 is CSARPRGVLTDTQYF. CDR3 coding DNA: TGCAGTGCTAGGCCCCGGGGGGTGCTCACAGATACGCAGTATTTT.